Listed here are 10 T cell receptor beta chains from one sample, sequenced in a study of T-cell reconstitution after alpha-beta-depleted transplantation in children. Library preparation (for TCRbeta) was performed with unique molecular identifiers. TCRdb called the PCR reads again in MiXCR, with one record for every CDR3 protein. There are around 70,000 distinct CDR3 sequences in the sample; about a tenth occur only once, and 13% lies in the top ten. The sequencing used PBMCs, collected before TCRalphabeta/CD19-depleted stem cell transplant. The receptors originated from a boy between 10 and 17 years old with acute myeloid leukemia, due to receive a stem cell transplant.

This clonotype has at least ten counts. The gene calls are TRBV27 and TRBJ1-1; possible D gene TRBD1, 5 bases. There are 15 residues in the CDR3. CDR1 and CDR2 from the germline V gene are MNHEY and SMNVEV (reference sequence). The V and J ends lost 4 bases and 1 base respectively, with 13 bases between them. Written as DNA, the CDR3 is TGTGCCAGCAGTTCGAAGCCGACAGCGAACACTGAAGCTTTCTTT. Translating gives CASSSKPTANTEAFF.

There are many counts of this clonotype. The chain combines TRBV7-2 with TRBJ1-1, with a weak D call TRBD1 (6 bases). This CDR3 spans 15 amino acids. Germline V gene data show CDR1 as SGHTA and CDR2 as FQGNSA. Trimming shortened V by 1 base and J by 1 base, and 10 bases separated the two germline ends. CDR3 coding DNA: TGTGCCAGCAGCTTAGGGGGGCAGTCGAACACTGAAGCTTTCTTT. Its translation is CASSLGGQSNTEAFF.

Note on this clonotype: A much larger clonotype is one base distant, so this may be a read error. The CDR3 loop is CASSRLGGDQYV. The CDR3 DNA follows: TGTGCCAGCAGTCGACTAGGAGGGGACCAGTACGTC. The chain joins TRBV6-2 or TRBV6-3 to TRBJ2-7; possibly TRBD2 for D (6 bases). V lost 5 bases and J lost 10, with 15 bases in between. The CDR3 consists of 12 residues. The germline V gene encodes CDR1 MNHEY and CDR2 SVGEGT.

Only a few counts were recorded for this clonotype. This rearrangement joins TRBV12-5 to TRBJ2-2; D unresolved. Germline CDR1 LGHNT, CDR2 FRNRAP. The CDR3 is 14 residues long. Trimming shortened V by 6 bases and J by 0 bases, and 8 bases separated the two germline ends. CDR3 protein: CASGRHSNTGELFF. In nucleotides, the CDR3 is TGTGCTAGTGGGAGACACTCGAACACCGGGGAGCTGTTTTTT.

In this sample, this clonotype turned up many times. This chain links TRBV20-1 with TRBJ2-6, with 12 bases matching TRBD1. The germline V gene encodes CDR1 DFQATT and CDR2 SNEGSKA (reference sequence). This CDR3 is built from 17 residues. With V trimmed by 2 bases and J by 2 bases, 4 bases remained unmatched. CDR3 nucleotide sequence: TGCAGTGCTAGACCGGGACAGGGGGCCACTGGGGCCAACGTCCTGACTTTC. Amino acids: CSARPGQGATGANVLTF.

This clonotype was detected ten times or more. This chain links TRBV14 with TRBJ2-7; 13 bases fit TRBD2. Per germline, CDR1 SGHDN and CDR2 FVKESK. The ends lost 8 bases at V and 4 bases at J; junction bases unmatched: 2. There are 13 residues in the CDR3. The CDR3 is CASGTSGIYEQYF. The DNA of the CDR3 is TGTGCCAGCGGGACTAGCGGGATATACGAGCAGTACTTC. Complete variable domain (other parts from reference TRBV14 and TRBJ2-7): EAGVTQFPSHSVIEKGQTVTLRCDPISGHDNLYWYRRVMGKEIKFLLHFVKESKQDESGMPNNRFLAERTGGTYSTLKVQPAELEDSGVYFCASGTSGIYEQYFGPGTRLTVT.

This clonotype was observed once. The chain links TRBV5-4 to TRBJ2-3; 9 positions agree with TRBD2. The germline V gene has CDR1 SGHNT and CDR2 YYREEE (reference sequence). Trimming at V came to 4 bases and at J to 4 bases, leaving 7 bases not matched to a gene. This CDR3 has 15 amino acids. The CDR3 bases are TGTGCCAGCAGCACAAAGCGGGGGGCCGCAGATACGCAGTATTTT. Its protein product is CASSTKRGAADTQYF. The entire variable domain, with the rest obtained from reference TRBV5-4 and TRBJ2-3, is as follows: ETGVTQSPTHLIKTRGQQVTLRCSSQSGHNTVSWYQQALGQGPQFIFQYYREEENGRGNFPPRFSGLQFPNYSSELNVNALELDDSALYLCASSTKRGAADTQYFGPGTRLTVL.

The chain carries TRBV4-3 and TRBJ2-7; TRBD1 agrees at 8 bases. Per the germline V gene, CDR1 is LGHNA and CDR2 is YSLEER. The J segment lost 4 bases and the V segment lost 4 bases, leaving 12 bases of the junction unmatched. CDR3 length: 16 amino acids. CDR3 in amino acids: CASSLNYRDRLYEQYF. CDR3 nucleotides: TGCGCCAGCAGCCTTAACTACCGGGACAGGCTTTACGAGCAGTACTTC.

Comments on this clonotype: A much larger clone lies one base from this, so it may be a read error. The chain couples TRBV5-5 to TRBJ2-5; D is ambiguous. Germline CDR1 is SGHKS and CDR2 is YYEKEE (reference sequence). There are 14 residues in the CDR3. Here the CDR3 DNA reads TGTGCCAACAGCCCCGGAGCAGGCCAAGAGACCCAGTACTTC. Its protein product is CANSPGAGQETQYF.

Many counts were recorded for this clonotype. V usage is TRBV6-2 or TRBV6-3 and J usage is TRBJ1-1; unclear D gene. Germline V gene data show CDR1 as MNHEY and CDR2 as SVGEGT. V lost 2 bases to trimming and J lost 8 bases, with 6 bases between them. This CDR3 is built from 11 residues. DNA of the CDR3: TGTGCCAGCAGTTACGGCAGGGAAGCTTTCTTT. This encodes CASSYGREAFF.